This T cell receptor beta chain comes out of a study of blood T cell repertoires in COVID-19. In the source study's methods: Amplification of reference gene primers provided the estimated nucleated cell counts. Profiled with immunoSEQ multiplex PCR; TCRdb holds only in-frame clones, not every one. V, J and clone size are those of that table, while D and trimming were read from the DNA. The profile covers fewer than 250,000 clones, with 70% to 90% appearing a single time and 4% taken by the ten largest. The CDR3 contains 16 residues. V lost 4 bases, J lost 3 bases, and 5 bases stayed unmatched. Germline V gene sequence: CDR1 SGHRS, CDR2 YFSETQ.

Sequenced material: peripheral blood. The gene calls are TRBV5-1 and TRBJ2-6, with TRBD1 matching 9 bases. This clonotype was obtained from a man over 45 with acute or convalescent COVID-19. The CDR3 protein is CASSQQGAGGANVLTF. DNA of the CDR3: TGCGCCAGCAGCCAACAGGGGGCCGGTGGGGCCAACGTCCTGACTTTC.